This T cell receptor (beta chain) was sequenced during a study of cytomegalovirus exposure and HLA in healthy donors. The CDR3 sequence is 15 residues long. The germline V gene has CDR1 LGHNA and CDR2 YNFKEQ. V was pared by 4 bases and J by 6 bases, with 16 bases between. PCR used 60 Vbeta primers and 13 Jbeta primers. Assay used: immunoSEQ multiplex PCR; TCRdb lists only in-frame clones, some missing. Of about 210,000 clones in the sample, around 78% were seen once. Healthy donors of bone marrow made up the group. About this clone: Its antigen is unidentified.

Study-wide findings and caveats: Some TCR beta chains (over 150 of them) were listed as cytomegalovirus-associated. In vitro, three CMV-associated chains proved specific for CMV antigens.

The source is a woman younger than 45 in good health and CMV-seropositive. The rearrangement links TRBV4-2 to TRBJ2-1; possibly TRBD2 for D (6 bases). The sample consisted of PBMCs. CDR3 residues: CASSLRPSAPNEQFF. The CDR3 DNA is TGTGCCAGCAGCCTCCGACCTAGCGCACCCAATGAGCAGTTCTTC.